The 17 T cell receptor beta chains listed next were all sequenced from one sample in a study of regulatory T cells in long-lasting Graves disease. Time point specified: newly diagnosed GD, antithyroid drugs for less than 3 months. PBMC-derived RNA was used for the TCR library. Combining iRepertoire HTBI primers with Arm-PCR of CDR3 regions, the authors built TCR beta libraries. TCRdb reprocessed the multiplex PCR reads with MiXCR, giving one entry per CDR3 protein. The table includes about 430,000 distinct CDR3 sequences, 15% detected once. Separately, the same data were catalogued under a study of T cells in Graves' hyperthyroidism and ophthalmopathy.

The starting material was peripheral blood mononuclear cells (PBMCs), obtained at new diagnosis, from a patient treated with antithyroid drugs. The receptor source for this set is a woman in her thirties or forties with Graves disease.

This clonotype occurred a few times. V gene TRBV10-3 combines with J gene TRBJ1-1, with D uncertain. The CDR3 totals 13 residues. V lost 4 bases, J lost 1 base, and 7 bases lay in between. Germline CDR1 is ENHRY and CDR2 is SYGVKD. CDR3 sequence: CAISAQPNTEAFF. The CDR3 DNA reads as TGTGCCATCAGTGCACAGCCGAACACTGAAGCTTTCTTT.

This clonotype came up many times. The chain carries TRBV11-2 and TRBJ2-7; D may correspond to TRBD1 or TRBD2 (6 bases each). V was trimmed by 5 bases and J by 0 bases, leaving 14 bases between them. This CDR3 spans 15 amino acids. The germline V gene encodes CDR1 SGHAT and CDR2 FQNNGV. The CDR3, as DNA: TGTGCCAGCAGCGATACCGGGGGCCGCTCCTACGAGCAGTACTTC. This codes for CASSDTGGRSYEQYF.

The chain joins TRBV28 to TRBJ2-3; TRBD1 aligns across 9 bases. The CDR3 contains 16 residues. Looked up from germline, CDR1 is MDHEN and CDR2 is SYDVKM. Trimming took 2 bases from V and 3 from J; bases not matched to a gene: 6. The CDR3 DNA is TGTGCCAGCAGTTTAGGGGGGACAGGGTCAACAGATACGCAGTATTTT. It yields the protein CASSLGGTGSTDTQYF.

Concerning this clonotype: With a much larger clone just one base away, this may be a read error. This chain joins TRBV12-3 or TRBV12-4 and TRBJ1-3, with D possibly being TRBD1 (5 bases). V lost 3 bases, J lost 5 bases, and 11 bases lay in between. The CDR3 spans 14 residues. CDR3 loop: CASSLGGGRNTIYF. The CDR3 DNA follows: TGTGCCAGCAGTTTGGGGGGTGGTAGAAACACCATATATTTT.

The genes are TRBV5-1 and TRBJ2-1; possibly TRBD1 for D (5 bases). V gave up 0 bases and J gave up 2 bases, with 15 bases separating them. Germline V gives CDR1 SGHRS, CDR2 YFSETQ. This CDR3 is built from 17 residues. CDR3 region: CASSLGQGTTAYNEQFF. The CDR3 DNA follows: TGCGCCAGCAGCTTGGGTCAGGGAACGACGGCCTACAATGAGCAGTTCTTC.

This clonotype has ten or more counts. The V gene is TRBV12-3 or TRBV12-4, the J gene TRBJ1-1; 9 nucleotides agree with TRBD1. J was trimmed by 2 bases and V by 4 bases; bases with no gene match: 8. The CDR3 consists of 16 residues. CDR3 amino acids: CASSSPQGAFNTEAFF. The CDR3 nucleotides are TGTGCCAGCAGTTCGCCACAGGGGGCGTTTAACACTGAAGCTTTCTTT.

This clonotype was seen ten or more times. The rearrangement uses TRBV12-3 or TRBV12-4 and TRBJ2-2, with 11 nucleotides matching TRBD1. CDR3 length: 16 amino acids. With V trimmed by 5 bases and J by 2 bases, 4 bases remained unmatched. CDR3 in DNA: TGTGCCAGCAGTCCATGGACAGGGGGCAACACCGGGGAGCTGTTTTTT. Amino acid sequence: CASSPWTGGNTGELFF.

J is TRBJ2-7 and V is TRBV28; no clear D gene. V lost 7 bases to trimming and J lost 0 bases, with 13 bases between them. The germline CDR1 and CDR2 sequences are MDHEN and SYDVKM. The CDR3 runs 14 residues. CDR3 protein: CASTPPGGSYEQYF. The CDR3, as DNA: TGTGCCAGCACCCCACCAGGTGGCTCCTACGAGCAGTACTTC.

This clonotype was counted many times. The chain employs TRBV5-1 and TRBJ2-3; 9 bases fit TRBD1. The CDR3 spans 15 residues. The trim removed 10 bases at V and 2 bases at J, leaving 11 bases unmatched. In germline, CDR1 is SGHRS, CDR2 YFSETQ. The chain's CDR3 is CASFSGTGPTDTQYF. The CDR3 coding sequence is TGCGCCTCCTTTTCCGGGACAGGGCCCACAGATACGCAGTATTTT.

The table lists this clonotype with many counts. This chain connects TRBV12-3 or TRBV12-4 to TRBJ1-2; no clear D gene. The CDR3 totals 16 residues. V was pared by 3 bases and J by 3 bases, with 17 bases between. This chain's CDR3 is CASSFLGGIGDYGYTF. The CDR3 region has the DNA TGTGCCAGCAGTTTTCTTGGTGGAATAGGTGACTATGGCTACACCTTC.

This clonotype was seen more than once but under ten times. The rearrangement links TRBV28 to TRBJ2-7; D is uncertain. The CDR3 is 14 amino acids. Germline V gene lookup returns CDR1 MDHEN and CDR2 SYDVKM. The V end was cut by 5 bases, the J end by 4 bases, with 15 bases between. CDR3 DNA sequence: TGTGCCAGCAGTAGGGCTAGGCTCCTATACGAGCAGTACTTC. Amino acids: CASSRARLLYEQYF.

This clonotype was recorded at least ten times. This rearrangement joins TRBV12-3 or TRBV12-4 to TRBJ2-1, with D tentatively TRBD2 (5 bases). This CDR3 is built from 18 residues. Trimming took 3 bases from V and 2 from J, leaving 20 bases between them. CDR3 in amino acids: CASSFPVGVVGAYNEQFF. CDR3 nucleotides: TGTGCCAGCAGTTTTCCGGTGGGAGTAGTTGGAGCCTACAATGAGCAGTTCTTC.

There are many counts of this clonotype. V usage is TRBV12-3 or TRBV12-4 and J usage is TRBJ2-2, with 7 bases identical to TRBD2. With V trimmed by 7 bases and J by 2 bases, 10 bases remained unmatched. This CDR3 has 16 amino acids. The CDR3 nucleotides read TGTGCCAGCACCTTGGAGCTAGCGGAAAACACCGGGGAGCTGTTTTTT. It codes for CASTLELAENTGELFF.

This clonotype has just a few counts. The CDR3 DNA is TGCAGCGTTGTTCCCCCAGGGAGGAGTTCCTACAATGAGCAGTTCTTC. Translated: CSVVPPGRSSYNEQFF. V usage is TRBV29-1 and J usage is TRBJ2-1, with D perhaps matching TRBD2 (6 bases). The CDR3 covers 16 residues. V lost 4 bases, J lost 1 base, and 17 bases lay in between. In germline, CDR1 is SQVTM, CDR2 ANQGSEA.

This clonotype was detected many times. This chain connects TRBV19 to TRBJ1-2, with TRBD1 matching 7 bases. The CDR3 runs to 15 residues. The V gene end was trimmed by 3 bases and the J gene end by 4 bases; junction bases not matched to a gene: 8. Germline V gene data show CDR1 as LNHDA and CDR2 as SQIVND (reference sequence). The CDR3 DNA reads TGTGCCAGTAGTATTGGAGGGGGACAGCTCTATGGCTACACCTTC. This codes for CASSIGGGQLYGYTF.

This clonotype has just a few counts. The chain links TRBV5-1 to TRBJ2-5, with D unclear. Germline CDR1 is SGHRS and CDR2 is YFSETQ. CDR3 length equals 11 residues. Trimming left V 5 bases short and J 5 bases short, with 7 bases between. CDR3: CASRGSETQYF. Written as DNA, the CDR3 is TGCGCCAGCAGGGGTAGTGAGACCCAGTACTTC.

This rearrangement joins TRBV27 to TRBJ2-7; possibly TRBD2 for D (6 bases). Trimming shortened V by 7 bases and J by 7 bases, and 11 bases separated the two germline ends. Per germline, CDR1 MNHEY and CDR2 SMNVEV (reference sequence). The CDR3 spans 11 residues. The CDR3 sequence is CASTWAGEQYF. The CDR3 nucleotides read TGTGCCAGCACTTGGGCGGGGGAGCAGTACTTC.